This T cell receptor beta chain was profiled in a study of blood T cells in healthy people across ages. General study results and limits: Lack of knowledge of donor CMV status possibly confounded expanded clonotype changes.

A J-beta primer mix and a sample-barcoded 5' primer were used in a second PCR of about 7 to 12 cycles. TCRdb reanalysed the 5' RACE reads using MiXCR and keeps one entry per CDR3 protein. The table shows 800,000 to 1,300,000 distinct CDR3 sequences, with under 30% occurring only once. Looked up from germline, CDR1 is LGHDT and CDR2 is YNNKEL (reference sequence). V dropped 4 bases and J dropped 4 bases, with 25 bases sitting between them. The CDR3 consists of 18 residues. In the case of this clonotype: The antigen remains unidentified.

The same data also contributed to another study, on T cells of mothers and their children. That study reports: Related mother-child pairs shared slightly more overlap than unrelated pairs, but the difference was non-significant.

The V and J genes are TRBV3-1 and TRBJ1-2; no clear D. The specimen was blood. The sequence was collected from a girl aged 2-10 years in good health. The CDR3 DNA is TGTGCCAGCAGCCCTTCCTCATCAGCCTCAGTGGGGATCTATGGCTACACCTTC. This gives the protein CASSPSSSASVGIYGYTF.